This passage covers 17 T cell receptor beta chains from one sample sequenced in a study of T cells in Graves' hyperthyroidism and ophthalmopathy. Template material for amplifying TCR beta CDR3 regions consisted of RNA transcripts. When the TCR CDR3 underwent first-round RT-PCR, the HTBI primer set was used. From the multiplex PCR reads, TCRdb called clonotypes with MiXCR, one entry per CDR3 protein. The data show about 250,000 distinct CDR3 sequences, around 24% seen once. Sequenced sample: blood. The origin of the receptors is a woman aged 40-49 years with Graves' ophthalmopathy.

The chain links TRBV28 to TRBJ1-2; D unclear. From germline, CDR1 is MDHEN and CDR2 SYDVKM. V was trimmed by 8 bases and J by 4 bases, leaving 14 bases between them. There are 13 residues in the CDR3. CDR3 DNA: TGTGCCAGCCAAGGTCCTCCAGTCTATGGCTACACCTTC. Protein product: CASQGPPVYGYTF.

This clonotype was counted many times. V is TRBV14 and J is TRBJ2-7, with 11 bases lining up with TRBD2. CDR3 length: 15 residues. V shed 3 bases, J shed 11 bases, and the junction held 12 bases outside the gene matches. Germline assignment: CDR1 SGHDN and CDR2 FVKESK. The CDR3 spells CASSQLGTSGTLKYF. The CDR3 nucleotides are TGTGCCAGCAGCCAGCTGGGGACTAGCGGAACCCTGAAGTACTTC.

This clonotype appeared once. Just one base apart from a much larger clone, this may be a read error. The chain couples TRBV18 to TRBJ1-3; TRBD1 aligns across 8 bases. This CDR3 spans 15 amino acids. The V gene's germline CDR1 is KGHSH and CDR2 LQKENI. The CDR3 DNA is TGTGCCAGCTCAACCGACAGGGGCCCTGGAGACACCATATATTTT. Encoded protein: CASSTDRGPGDTIYF.

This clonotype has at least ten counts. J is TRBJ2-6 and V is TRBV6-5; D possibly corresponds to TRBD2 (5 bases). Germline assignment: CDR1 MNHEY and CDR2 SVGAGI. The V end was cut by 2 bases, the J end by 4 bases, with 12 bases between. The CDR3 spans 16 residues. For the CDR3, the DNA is TGTGCCAGCAGTTACGCGGCCGGGGTCGGGGCCAACGTCCTGACTTTC. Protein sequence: CASSYAAGVGANVLTF.

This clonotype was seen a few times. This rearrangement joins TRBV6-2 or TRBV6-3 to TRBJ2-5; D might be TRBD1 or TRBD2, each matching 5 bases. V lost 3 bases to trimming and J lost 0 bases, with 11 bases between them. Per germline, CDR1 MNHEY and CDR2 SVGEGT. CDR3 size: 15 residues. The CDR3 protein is CASSYSDSNQETQYF. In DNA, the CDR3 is TGTGCCAGCAGTTATAGCGACAGCAACCAAGAGACCCAGTACTTC.

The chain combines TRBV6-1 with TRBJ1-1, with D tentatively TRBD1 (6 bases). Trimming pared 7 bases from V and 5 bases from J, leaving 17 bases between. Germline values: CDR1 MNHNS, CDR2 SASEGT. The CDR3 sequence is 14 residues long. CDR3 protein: CASTGQTLGTEAFF. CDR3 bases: TGTGCCAGCACGGGACAAACCCTTGGGACTGAAGCTTTCTTT.

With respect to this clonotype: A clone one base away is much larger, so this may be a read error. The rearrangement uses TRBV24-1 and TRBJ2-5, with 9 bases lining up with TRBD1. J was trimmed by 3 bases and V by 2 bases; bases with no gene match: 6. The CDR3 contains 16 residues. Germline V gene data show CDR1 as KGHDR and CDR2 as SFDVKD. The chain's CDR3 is CATSDYSGTGKETQYF. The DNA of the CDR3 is TGTGCCACCAGTGATTACTCCGGGACAGGGAAAGAGACCCAGTACTTC.

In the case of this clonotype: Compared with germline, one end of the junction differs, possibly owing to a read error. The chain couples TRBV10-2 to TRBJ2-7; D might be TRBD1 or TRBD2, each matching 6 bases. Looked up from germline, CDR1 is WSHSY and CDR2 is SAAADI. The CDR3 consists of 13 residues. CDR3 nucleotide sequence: TGCGCCAGCCGGGGGCCGGTCTCCGACGAGCAGTACTTC. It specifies CASRGPVSDEQYF.

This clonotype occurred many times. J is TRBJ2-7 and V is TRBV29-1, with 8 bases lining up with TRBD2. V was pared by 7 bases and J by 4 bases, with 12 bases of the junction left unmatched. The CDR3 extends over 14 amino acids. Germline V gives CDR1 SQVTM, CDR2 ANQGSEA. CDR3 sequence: CSADPGLDGYEQYF. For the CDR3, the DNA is TGCAGCGCTGACCCGGGACTAGATGGATACGAGCAGTACTTC.

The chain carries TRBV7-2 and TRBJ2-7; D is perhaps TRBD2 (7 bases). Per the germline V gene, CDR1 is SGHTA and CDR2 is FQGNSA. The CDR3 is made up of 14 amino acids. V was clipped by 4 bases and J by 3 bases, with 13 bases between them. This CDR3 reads CASSSNREGYEQYF. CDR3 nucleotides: TGTGCCAGCAGCTCTAACAGGGAGGGCTACGAGCAGTACTTC.

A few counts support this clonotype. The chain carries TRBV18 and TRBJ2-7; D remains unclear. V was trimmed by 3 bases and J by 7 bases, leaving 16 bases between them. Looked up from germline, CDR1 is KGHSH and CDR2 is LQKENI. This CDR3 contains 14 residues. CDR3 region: CASSPAVQAQEQYF. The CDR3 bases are TGTGCCAGCTCACCGGCGGTTCAAGCCCAAGAGCAGTACTTC.

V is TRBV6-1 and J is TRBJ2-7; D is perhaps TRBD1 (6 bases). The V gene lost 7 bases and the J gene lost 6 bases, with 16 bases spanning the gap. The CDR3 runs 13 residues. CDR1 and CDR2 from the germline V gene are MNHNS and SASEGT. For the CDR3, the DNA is TGTGCCAGCACCTGGAGTGGGGGCGCCGAGCAGTACTTC. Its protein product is CASTWSGGAEQYF.

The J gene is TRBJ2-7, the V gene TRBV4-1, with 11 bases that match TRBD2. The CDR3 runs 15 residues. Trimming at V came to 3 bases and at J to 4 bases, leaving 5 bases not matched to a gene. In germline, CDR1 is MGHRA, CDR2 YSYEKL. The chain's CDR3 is CASSQSGTSGYEQYF. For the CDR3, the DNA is TGCGCCAGCAGCCAGTCCGGGACTAGCGGATACGAGCAGTACTTC.

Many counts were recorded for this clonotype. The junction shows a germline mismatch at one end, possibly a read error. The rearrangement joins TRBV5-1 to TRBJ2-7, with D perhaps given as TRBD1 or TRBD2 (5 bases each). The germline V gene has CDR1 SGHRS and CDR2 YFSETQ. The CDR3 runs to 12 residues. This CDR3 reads CASSLVGGEQYF. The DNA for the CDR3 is TGTGCCAGCAGCTTAGTTGGGGGCGAGCAGTACTTC. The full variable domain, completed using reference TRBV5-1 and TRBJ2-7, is KAGVTQTPRYLIKTRGQQVTLSCSPISGHRSVSWYQQTPGQGLQFLFEYFSETQRNKGNFPGRFSGRQFSNSRSEMNVSTLELGDSALYLCASSLVGGEQYFGPGTRLTVT.

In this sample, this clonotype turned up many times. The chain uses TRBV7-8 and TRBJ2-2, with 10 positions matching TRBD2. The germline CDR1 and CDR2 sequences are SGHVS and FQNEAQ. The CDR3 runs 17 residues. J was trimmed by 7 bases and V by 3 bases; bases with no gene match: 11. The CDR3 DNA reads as TGTGCCAGCAGCTTGGGTAACAGCGGGAGGGCCAACGGGGAGCTGTTTTTT. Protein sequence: CASSLGNSGRANGELFF.

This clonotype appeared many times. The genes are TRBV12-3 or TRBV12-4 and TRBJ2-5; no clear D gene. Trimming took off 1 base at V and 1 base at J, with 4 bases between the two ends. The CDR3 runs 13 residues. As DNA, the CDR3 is TGTGCCAGCAGTTTAGACATCCAAGAGACCCAGTACTTC. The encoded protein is CASSLDIQETQYF.

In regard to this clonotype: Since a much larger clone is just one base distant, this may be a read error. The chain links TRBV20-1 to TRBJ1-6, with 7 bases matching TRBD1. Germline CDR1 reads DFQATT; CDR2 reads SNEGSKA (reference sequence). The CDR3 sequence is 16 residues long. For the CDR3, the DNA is TGCAGTGCTAGACGGGACAGCGCGGCGGGGAATTCACCCCTCCGCTTT. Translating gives CSARRDSAAGNSPLRF.